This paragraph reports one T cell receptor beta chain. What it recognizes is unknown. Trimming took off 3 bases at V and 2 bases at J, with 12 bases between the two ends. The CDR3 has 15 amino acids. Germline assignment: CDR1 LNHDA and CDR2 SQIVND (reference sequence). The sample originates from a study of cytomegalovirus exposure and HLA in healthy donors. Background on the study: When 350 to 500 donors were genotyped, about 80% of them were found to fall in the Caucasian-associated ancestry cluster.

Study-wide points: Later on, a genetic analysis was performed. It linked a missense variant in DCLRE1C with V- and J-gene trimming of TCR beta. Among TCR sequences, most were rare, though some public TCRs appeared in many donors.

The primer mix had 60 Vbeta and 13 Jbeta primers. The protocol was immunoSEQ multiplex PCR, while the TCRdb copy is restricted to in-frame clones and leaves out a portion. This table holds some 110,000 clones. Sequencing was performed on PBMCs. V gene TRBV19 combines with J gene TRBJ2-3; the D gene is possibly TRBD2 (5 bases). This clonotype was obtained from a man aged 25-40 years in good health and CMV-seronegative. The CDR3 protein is CASSMVRGSTDTQYF. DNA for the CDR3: TGTGCCAGTAGTATGGTTCGAGGGTCCACAGATACGCAGTATTTT.